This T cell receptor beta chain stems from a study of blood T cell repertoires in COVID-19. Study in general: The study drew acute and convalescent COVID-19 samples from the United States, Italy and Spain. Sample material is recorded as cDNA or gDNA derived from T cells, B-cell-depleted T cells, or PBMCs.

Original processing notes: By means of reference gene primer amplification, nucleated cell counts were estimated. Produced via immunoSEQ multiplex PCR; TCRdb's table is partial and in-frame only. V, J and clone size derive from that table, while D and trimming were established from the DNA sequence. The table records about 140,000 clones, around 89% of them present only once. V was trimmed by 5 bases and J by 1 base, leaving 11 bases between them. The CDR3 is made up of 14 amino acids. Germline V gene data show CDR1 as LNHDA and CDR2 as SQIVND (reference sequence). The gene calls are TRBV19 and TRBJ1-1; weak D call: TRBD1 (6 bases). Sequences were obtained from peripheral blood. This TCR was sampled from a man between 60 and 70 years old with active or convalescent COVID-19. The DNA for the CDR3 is TGTGCCAGTAGTCACAGGGTTGCGAACACTGAAGCTTTCTTT. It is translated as CASSHRVANTEAFF.